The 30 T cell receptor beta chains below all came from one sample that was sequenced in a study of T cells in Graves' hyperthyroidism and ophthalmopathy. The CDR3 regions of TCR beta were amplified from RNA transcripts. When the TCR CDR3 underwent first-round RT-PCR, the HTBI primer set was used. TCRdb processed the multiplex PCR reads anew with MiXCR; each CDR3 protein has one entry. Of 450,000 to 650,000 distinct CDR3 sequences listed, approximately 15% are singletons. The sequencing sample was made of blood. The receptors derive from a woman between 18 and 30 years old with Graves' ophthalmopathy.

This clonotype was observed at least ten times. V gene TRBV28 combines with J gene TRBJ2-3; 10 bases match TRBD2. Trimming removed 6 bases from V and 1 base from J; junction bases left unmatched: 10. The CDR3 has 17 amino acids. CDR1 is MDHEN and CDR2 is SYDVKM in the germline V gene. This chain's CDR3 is CASSPGGLAGGTDTQYF. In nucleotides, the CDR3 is TGTGCCAGCAGCCCTGGGGGCCTAGCGGGGGGCACAGATACGCAGTATTTT.

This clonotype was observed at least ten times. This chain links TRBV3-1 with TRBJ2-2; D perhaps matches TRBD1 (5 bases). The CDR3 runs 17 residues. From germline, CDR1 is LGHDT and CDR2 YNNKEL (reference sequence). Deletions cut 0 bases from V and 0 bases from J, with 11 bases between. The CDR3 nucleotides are TGTGCCAGCAGCCAAGAGGGGTGGGGCCCGAACACCGGGGAGCTGTTTTTT. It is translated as CASSQEGWGPNTGELFF.

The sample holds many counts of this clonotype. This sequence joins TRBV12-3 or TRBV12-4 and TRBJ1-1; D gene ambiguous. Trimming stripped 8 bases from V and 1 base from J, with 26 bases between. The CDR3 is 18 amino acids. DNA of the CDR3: TGTGCCAGCGATACCGACGGGGTTAATTGGGGATGGAACACTGAAGCTTTCTTT. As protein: CASDTDGVNWGWNTEAFF.

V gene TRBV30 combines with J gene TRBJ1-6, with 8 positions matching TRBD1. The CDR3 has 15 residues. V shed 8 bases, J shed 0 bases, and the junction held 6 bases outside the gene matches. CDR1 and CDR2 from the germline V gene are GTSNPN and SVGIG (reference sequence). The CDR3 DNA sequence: TGTGCCACTGGACAGGGAATCTCCTATAATTCACCCCTCCACTTT. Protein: CATGQGISYNSPLHF.

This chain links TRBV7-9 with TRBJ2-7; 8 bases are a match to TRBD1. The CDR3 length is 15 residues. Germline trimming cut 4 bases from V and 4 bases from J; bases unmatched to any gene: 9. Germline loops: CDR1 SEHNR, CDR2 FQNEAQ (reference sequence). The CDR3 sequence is CASSSETGEGYEQYF. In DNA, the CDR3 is TGTGCCAGCAGCTCAGAGACAGGGGAAGGTTACGAGCAGTACTTC.

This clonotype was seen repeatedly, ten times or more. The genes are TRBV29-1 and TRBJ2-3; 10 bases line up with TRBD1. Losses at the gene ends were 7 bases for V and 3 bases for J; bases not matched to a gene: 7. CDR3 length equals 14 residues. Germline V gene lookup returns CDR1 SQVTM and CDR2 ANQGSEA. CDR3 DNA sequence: TGCAGCGGACAGGGGGCAGCGGTTACAGATACGCAGTATTTT. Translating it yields CSGQGAAVTDTQYF.

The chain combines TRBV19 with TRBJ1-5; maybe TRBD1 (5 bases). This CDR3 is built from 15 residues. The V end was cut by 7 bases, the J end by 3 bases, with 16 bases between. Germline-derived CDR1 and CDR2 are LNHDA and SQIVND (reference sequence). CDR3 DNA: TGTGCCAGTACATTTCTCGACAGTTACAATCAGCCCCAGCATTTT. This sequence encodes CASTFLDSYNQPQHF.

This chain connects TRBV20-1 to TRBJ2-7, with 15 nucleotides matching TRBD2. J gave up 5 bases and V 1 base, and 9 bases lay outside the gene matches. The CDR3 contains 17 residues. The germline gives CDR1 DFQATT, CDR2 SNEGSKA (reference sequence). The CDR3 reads CSARARTSGRAMNEQYF. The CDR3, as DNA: TGCAGTGCTAGAGCTAGGACTAGCGGGAGGGCCATGAACGAGCAGTACTTC.

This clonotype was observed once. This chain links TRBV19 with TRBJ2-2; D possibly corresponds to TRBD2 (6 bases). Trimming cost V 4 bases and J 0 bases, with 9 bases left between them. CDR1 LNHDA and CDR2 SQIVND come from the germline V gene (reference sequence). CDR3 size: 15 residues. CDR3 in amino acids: CASSSLAANTGELFF. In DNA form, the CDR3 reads TGTGCCAGTAGTAGCTTAGCGGCGAACACCGGGGAGCTGTTTTTT. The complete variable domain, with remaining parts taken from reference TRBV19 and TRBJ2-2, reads DGGITQSPKYLFRKEGQNVTLSCEQNLNHDAMYWYRQDPGQGLRLIYYSQIVNDFQKGDIAEGYSVSREKKESFPLTVTSAQKNPTAFYLCASSSLAANTGELFFGEGSRLTVL.

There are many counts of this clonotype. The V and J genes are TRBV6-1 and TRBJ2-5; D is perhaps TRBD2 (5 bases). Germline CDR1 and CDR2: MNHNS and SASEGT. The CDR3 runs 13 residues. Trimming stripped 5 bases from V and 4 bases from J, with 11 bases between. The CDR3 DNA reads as TGTGCCAGCAGTTACGGGGTCGGAGAGACCCAGTACTTC. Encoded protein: CASSYGVGETQYF.

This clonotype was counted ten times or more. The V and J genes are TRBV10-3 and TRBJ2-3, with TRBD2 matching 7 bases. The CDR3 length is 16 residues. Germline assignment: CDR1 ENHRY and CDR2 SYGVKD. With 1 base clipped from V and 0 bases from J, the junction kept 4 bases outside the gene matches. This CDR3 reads CAISELSGASTDTQYF. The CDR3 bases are TGTGCCATCAGTGAGTTAAGCGGGGCTAGCACAGATACGCAGTATTTT.

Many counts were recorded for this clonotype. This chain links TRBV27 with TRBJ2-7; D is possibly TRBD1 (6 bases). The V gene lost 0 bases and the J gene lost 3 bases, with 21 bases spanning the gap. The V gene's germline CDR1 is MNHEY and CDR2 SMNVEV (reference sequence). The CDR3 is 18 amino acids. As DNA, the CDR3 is TGTGCCAGCAGTTTATCAGGCCCAACAGGGACGGTCGGCTACGAGCAGTACTTC. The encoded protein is CASSLSGPTGTVGYEQYF.

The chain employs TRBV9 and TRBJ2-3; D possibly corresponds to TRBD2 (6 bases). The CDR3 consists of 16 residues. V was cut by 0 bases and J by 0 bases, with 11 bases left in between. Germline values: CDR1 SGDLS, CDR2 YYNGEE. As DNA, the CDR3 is TGTGCCAGCAGCGTAGCAGTCCGGGGGAGCACAGATACGCAGTATTTT. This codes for CASSVAVRGSTDTQYF.

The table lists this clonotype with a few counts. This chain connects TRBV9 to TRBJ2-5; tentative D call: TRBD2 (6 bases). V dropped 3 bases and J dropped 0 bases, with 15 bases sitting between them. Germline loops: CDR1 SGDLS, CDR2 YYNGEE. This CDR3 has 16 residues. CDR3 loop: CASSARGGIYQETQYF. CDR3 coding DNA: TGTGCCAGCAGCGCAAGAGGAGGGATTTACCAAGAGACCCAGTACTTC. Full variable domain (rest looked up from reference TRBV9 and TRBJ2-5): DSGVTQTPKHLITATGQRVTLRCSPRSGDLSVYWYQQSLDQGLQFLIQYYNGEERAKGNILERFSAQQFPDLHSELNLSSLELGDSALYFCASSARGGIYQETQYFGPGTRLLVL.

CDR3 DNA: TGTGCCAGTAGTAGGGGACGGGAGCTGTTTTTT. Its protein is CASSRGRELFF. V usage is TRBV19 and J usage is TRBJ2-2, with D perhaps assigned TRBD1 or TRBD2 (5 bases each). Trimming cost V 4 bases and J 9 bases, with 6 bases left between them. In germline, CDR1 is LNHDA, CDR2 SQIVND (reference sequence). The CDR3 spans 11 residues.

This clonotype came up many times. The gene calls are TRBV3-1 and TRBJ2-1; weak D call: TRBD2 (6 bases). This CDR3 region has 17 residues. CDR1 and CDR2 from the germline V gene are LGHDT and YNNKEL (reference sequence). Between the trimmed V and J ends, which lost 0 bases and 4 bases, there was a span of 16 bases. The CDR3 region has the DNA TGTGCCAGCAGCCAAGATGTAGTGGCCGGGAGATACAATGAGCAGTTCTTC. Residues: CASSQDVVAGRYNEQFF.

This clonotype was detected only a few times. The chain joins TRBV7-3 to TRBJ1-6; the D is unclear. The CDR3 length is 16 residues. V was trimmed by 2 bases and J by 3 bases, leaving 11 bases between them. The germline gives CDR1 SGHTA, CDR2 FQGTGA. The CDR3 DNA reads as TGTGCCAGCAGCTTACTCGGGCAGAGCTATAATTCACCCCTCCACTTT. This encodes CASSLLGQSYNSPLHF.

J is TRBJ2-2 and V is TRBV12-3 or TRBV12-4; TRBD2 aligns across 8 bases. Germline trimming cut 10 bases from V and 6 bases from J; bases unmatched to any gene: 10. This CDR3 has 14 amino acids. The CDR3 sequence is CAKTGGSGSGELFF. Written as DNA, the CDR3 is TGTGCCAAAACGGGAGGGAGTGGCTCCGGGGAGCTGTTTTTT.

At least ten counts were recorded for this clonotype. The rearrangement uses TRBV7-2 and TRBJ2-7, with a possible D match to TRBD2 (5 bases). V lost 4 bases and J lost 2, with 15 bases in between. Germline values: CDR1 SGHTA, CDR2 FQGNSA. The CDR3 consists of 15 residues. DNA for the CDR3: TGTGCCAGCAGCTCCAACGGCGGAGGAACCTACGAGCAGTACTTC. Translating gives CASSSNGGGTYEQYF.

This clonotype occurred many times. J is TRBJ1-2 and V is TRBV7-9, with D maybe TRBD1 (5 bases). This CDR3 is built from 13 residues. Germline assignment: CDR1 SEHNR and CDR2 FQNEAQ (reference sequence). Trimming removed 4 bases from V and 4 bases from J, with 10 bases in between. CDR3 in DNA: TGTGCCAGCAGCTGGGGGGGAGTCTATGGCTACACCTTC. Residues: CASSWGGVYGYTF. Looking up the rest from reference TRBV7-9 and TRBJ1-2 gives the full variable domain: DTGVSQNPRHKITKRGQNVTFRCDPISEHNRLYWYRQTLGQGPEFLTYFQNEAQLEKSRLLSDRFSAERPKGSFSTLEIQRTEQGDSAMYLCASSWGGVYGYTFGSGTRLTVV.

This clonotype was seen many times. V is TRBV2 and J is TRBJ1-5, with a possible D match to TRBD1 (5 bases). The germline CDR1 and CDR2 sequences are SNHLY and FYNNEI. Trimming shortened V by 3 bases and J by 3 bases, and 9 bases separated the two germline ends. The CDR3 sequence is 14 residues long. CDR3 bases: TGTGCCAGCAGTGAGGGACCACCCAATCAGCCCCAGCATTTT. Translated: CASSEGPPNQPQHF.

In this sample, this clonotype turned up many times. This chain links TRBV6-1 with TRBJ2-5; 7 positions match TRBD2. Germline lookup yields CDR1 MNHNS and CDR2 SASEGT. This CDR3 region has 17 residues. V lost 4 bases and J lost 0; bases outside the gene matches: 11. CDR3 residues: CASSAGHAGDYQETQYF. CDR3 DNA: TGTGCCAGCAGTGCTGGCCACGCGGGAGATTACCAAGAGACCCAGTACTTC.

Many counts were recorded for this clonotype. CDR3 sequence (DNA): TGCAGTGCTAGAGGAACCGAAGCTTTCTTT. Its protein product is CSARGTEAFF. The chain links TRBV20-1 to TRBJ1-1; D ambiguous. V lost 1 base, J lost 8 bases, and 5 bases lay in between. The V gene's germline CDR1 is DFQATT and CDR2 SNEGSKA (reference sequence). This CDR3 has 10 residues.

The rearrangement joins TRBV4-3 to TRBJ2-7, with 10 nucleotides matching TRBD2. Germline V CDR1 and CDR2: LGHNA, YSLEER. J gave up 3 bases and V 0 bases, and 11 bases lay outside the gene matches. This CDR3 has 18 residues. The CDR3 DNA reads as TGCGCCAGCAGCCAAGATTCCCACGTCAGCGGGAGGGGCTACGAGCAGTACTTC. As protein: CASSQDSHVSGRGYEQYF.

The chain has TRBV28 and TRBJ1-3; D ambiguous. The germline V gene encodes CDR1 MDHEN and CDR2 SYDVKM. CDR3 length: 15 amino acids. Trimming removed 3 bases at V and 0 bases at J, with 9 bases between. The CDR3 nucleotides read TGTGCCAGCAGTTTTGGGCATCCCTCTGGAAACACCATATATTTT. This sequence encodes CASSFGHPSGNTIYF.

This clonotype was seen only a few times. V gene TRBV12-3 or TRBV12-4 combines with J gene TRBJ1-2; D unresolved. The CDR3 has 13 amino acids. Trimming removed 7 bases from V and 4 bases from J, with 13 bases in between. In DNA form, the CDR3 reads TGTGCCAGCACCCTCTCCGGGAGCTATGGCTACACCTTC. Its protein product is CASTLSGSYGYTF.

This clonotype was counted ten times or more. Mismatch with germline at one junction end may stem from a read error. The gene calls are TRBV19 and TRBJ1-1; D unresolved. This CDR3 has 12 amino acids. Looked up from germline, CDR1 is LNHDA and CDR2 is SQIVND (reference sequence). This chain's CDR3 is CASSIAGEKAFF. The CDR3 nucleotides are TGTGCCAGTAGCATAGCTGGAGAGAAAGCTTTCTTT.

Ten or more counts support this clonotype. Here the CDR3 DNA reads TGTGCCAGCAGCCAGATAAGAGTGAGAAGACCGGGTGGGTATGAGCAGTTCTTC. Protein sequence: CASSQIRVRRPGGYEQFF. The V call is TRBV3-1, the J call TRBJ2-1; D is ambiguous. Trimming took off 3 bases at V and 8 bases at J, with 26 bases between the two ends. The germline V gene encodes CDR1 LGHDT and CDR2 YNNKEL (reference sequence). This CDR3 region has 18 residues.

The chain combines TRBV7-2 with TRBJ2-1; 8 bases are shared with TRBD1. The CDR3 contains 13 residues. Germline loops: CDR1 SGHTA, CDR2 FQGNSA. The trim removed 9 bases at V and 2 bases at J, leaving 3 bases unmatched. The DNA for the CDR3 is TGTGCCAGTCGGGACAGGACCTACAATGAGCAGTTCTTC. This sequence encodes CASRDRTYNEQFF.

The CDR3 coding sequence is TGTGCCAGCAGCTTAAGTTACCATACGGTCTCTGGGGCCAACGTCCTGACTTTC. Translated, it gives CASSLSYHTVSGANVLTF. The V gene is TRBV7-9, the J gene TRBJ2-6, with no clear D. This CDR3 spans 18 amino acids. Germline-derived CDR1 and CDR2 are SEHNR and FQNEAQ (reference sequence). Trimming took 2 bases from V and 0 from J, leaving 14 bases between them.